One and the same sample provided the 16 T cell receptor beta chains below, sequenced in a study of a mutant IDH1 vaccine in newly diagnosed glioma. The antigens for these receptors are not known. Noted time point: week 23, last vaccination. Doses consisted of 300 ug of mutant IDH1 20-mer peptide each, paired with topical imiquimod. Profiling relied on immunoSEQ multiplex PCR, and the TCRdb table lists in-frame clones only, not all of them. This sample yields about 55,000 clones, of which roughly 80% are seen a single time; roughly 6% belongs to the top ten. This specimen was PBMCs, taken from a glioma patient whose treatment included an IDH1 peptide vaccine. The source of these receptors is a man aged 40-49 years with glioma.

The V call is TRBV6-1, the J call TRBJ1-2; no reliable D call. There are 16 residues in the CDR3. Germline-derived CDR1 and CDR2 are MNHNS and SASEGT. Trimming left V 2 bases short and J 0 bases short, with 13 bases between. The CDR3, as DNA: TGTGCCAGCAGTGAACGCCCAGACGGAGCTAACTATGGCTACACCTTC. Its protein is CASSERPDGANYGYTF.

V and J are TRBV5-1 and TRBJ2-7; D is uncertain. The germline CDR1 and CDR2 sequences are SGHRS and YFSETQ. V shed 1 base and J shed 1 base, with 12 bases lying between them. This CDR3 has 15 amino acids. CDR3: CASSLTRSKSYEQYF. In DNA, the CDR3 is TGCGCCAGCAGCTTGACCCGATCCAAGTCCTACGAGCAGTACTTC.

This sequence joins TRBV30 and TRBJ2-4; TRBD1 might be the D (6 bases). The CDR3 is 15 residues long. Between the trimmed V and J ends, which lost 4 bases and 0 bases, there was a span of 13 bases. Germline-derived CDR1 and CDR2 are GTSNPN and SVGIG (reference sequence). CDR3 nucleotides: TGTGCCTGGAACACAGGGAGTTTAGCCAAAAACATTCAGTACTTC. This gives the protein CAWNTGSLAKNIQYF.

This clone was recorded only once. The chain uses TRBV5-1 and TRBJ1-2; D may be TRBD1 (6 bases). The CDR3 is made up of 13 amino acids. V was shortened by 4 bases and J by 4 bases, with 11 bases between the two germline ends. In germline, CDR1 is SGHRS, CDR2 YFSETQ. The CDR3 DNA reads TGCGCCAGCAGCCAAACAGGGATCTATGGCTACACCTTC. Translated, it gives CASSQTGIYGYTF.

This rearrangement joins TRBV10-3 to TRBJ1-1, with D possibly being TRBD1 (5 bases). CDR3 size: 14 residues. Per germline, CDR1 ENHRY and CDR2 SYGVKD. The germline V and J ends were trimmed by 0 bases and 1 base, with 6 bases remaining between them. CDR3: CAISESGGNTEAFF. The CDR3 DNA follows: TGTGCCATCAGTGAGTCTGGGGGGAACACTGAAGCTTTCTTT.

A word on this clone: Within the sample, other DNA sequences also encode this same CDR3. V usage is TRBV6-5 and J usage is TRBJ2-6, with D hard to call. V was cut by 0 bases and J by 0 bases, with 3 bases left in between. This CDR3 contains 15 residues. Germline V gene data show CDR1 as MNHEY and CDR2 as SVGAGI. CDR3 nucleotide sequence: TGTGCCAGCAGTTACTCATACTCTGGGGCCAACGTCCTGACTTTC. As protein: CASSYSYSGANVLTF.

The chain's CDR3 is CASSYGLSSYEQYF. The CDR3 DNA follows: TGTGCCAGCAGTTACGGCCTCAGCTCCTACGAGCAGTACTTC. This chain links TRBV6-5 with TRBJ2-7; D remains ambiguous. Germline V gene lookup returns CDR1 MNHEY and CDR2 SVGAGI. With 2 bases removed from V and 0 bases from J, the gap between germline ends came to 8 bases. The CDR3 is 14 residues long.

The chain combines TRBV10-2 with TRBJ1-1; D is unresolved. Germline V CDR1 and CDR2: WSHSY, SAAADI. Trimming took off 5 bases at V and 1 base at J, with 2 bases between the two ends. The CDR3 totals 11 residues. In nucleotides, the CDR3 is TGCGCCAGCAGTCAGAACACTGAAGCTTTCTTT. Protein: CASSQNTEAFF.

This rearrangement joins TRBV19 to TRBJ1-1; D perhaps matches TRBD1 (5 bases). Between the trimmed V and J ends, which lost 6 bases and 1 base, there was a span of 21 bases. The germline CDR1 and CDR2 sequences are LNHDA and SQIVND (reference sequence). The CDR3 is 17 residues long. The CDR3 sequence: CASSKWGVGSGNTEAFF. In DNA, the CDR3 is TGTGCCAGTAGCAAATGGGGGGTAGGGAGTGGGAACACTGAAGCTTTCTTT.

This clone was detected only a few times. This chain's CDR3 is CASSSEQGLSPLHF. For the CDR3, the DNA is TGTGCCAGCAGTTCAGAACAGGGTCTGTCACCCCTCCACTTT. The chain has TRBV6-5 and TRBJ1-6, with D possibly matching TRBD1 (6 bases). The CDR3 sequence is 14 residues long. V was trimmed by 4 bases and J by 10 bases, leaving 14 bases between them. Per germline, CDR1 MNHEY and CDR2 SVGAGI.

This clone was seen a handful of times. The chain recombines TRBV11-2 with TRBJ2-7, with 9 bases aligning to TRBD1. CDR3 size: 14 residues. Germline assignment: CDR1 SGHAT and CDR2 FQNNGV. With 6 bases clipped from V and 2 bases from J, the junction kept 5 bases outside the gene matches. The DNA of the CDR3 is TGTGCCAGCAGTCGACAGGGGGTTACCTACGAGCAGTACTTC. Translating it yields CASSRQGVTYEQYF.

DNA of the CDR3: TGCGCCAGCAGCTTGGAGACAGTACTCGACAATGAGCAGTTCTTC. Its protein product is CASSLETVLDNEQFF. The chain employs TRBV5-1 and TRBJ2-1, with D possibly being TRBD1 (5 bases). This CDR3 is built from 15 residues. Germline V gene sequence: CDR1 SGHRS, CDR2 YFSETQ. Deletions cut 0 bases from V and 5 bases from J, with 12 bases between. Drawing the rest from reference TRBV5-1 and TRBJ2-1, the complete variable domain is KAGVTQTPRYLIKTRGQQVTLSCSPISGHRSVSWYQQTPGQGLQFLFEYFSETQRNKGNFPGRFSGRQFSNSRSEMNVSTLELGDSALYLCASSLETVLDNEQFFGPGTRLTVL.

CDR3 nucleotides: TGTGCCAGTAGATTTAAACCGGGACAGGATAATTCACCCCTCCACTTT. This translates into CASRFKPGQDNSPLHF. The gene calls are TRBV19 and TRBJ1-6; 8 positions match TRBD1. After removal of 6 bases from V and 5 bases from J, the junction contained 9 bases not matched to a gene. The length of the CDR3 is 16 residues. Germline V gene lookup returns CDR1 LNHDA and CDR2 SQIVND (reference sequence).

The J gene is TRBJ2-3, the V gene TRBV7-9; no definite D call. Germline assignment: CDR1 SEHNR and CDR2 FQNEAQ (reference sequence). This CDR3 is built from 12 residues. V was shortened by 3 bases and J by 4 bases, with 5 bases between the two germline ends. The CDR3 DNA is TGTGCCAGCAGCTTCTCTCCAGATACGCAGTATTTT. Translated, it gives CASSFSPDTQYF.

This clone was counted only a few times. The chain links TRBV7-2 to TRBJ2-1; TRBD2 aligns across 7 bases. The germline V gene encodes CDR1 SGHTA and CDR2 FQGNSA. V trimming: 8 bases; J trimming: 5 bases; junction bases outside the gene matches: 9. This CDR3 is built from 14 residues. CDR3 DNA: TGTGCCAGCGGTCAGCGGGGAAGGGACAATGAGCAGTTCTTC. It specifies CASGQRGRDNEQFF.

This chain's CDR3 is CASSLAPRGRGTEAFF. In DNA form, the CDR3 reads TGTGCCAGCAGCTTAGCGCCCAGGGGGCGAGGGACTGAAGCTTTCTTT. V usage is TRBV7-8 and J usage is TRBJ1-1; 8 bases are a match to TRBD1. This CDR3 contains 16 residues. Germline V lookup: CDR1 SGHVS, CDR2 FQNEAQ. After removal of 0 bases from V and 5 bases from J, the junction contained 8 bases not matched to a gene.